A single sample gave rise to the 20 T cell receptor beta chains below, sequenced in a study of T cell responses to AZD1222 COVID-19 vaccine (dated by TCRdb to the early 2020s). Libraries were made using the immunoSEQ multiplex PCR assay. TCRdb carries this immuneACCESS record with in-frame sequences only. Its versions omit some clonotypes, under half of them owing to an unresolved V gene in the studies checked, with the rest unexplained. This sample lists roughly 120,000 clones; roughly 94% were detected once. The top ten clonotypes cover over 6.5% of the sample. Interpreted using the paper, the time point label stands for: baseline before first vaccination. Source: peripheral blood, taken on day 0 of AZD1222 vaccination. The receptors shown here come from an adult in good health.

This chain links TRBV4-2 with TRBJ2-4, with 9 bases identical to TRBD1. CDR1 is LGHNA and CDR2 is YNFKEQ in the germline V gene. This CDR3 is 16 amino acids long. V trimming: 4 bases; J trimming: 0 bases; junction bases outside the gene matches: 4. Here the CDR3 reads CASSPTGGLAKNIQYF. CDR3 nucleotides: TGTGCCAGCAGCCCGACAGGGGGGCTAGCCAAAAACATTCAGTACTTC.

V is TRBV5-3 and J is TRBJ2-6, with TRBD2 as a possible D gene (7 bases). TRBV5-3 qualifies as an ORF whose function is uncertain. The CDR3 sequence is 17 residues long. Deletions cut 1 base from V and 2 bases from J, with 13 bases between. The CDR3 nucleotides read TGTGCCAGAAGCTTGATGGGGGGGCACCCTGGGGCCAACGTCCTGACTTTC. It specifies CARSLMGGHPGANVLTF.

The CDR3 loop is CASSPPLSGRAYNEQFF. In nucleotides, the CDR3 is TGTGCCAGCTCACCACCCCTGAGCGGGAGGGCCTACAATGAGCAGTTCTTC. This chain links TRBV18 with TRBJ2-1; 10 bases are a match to TRBD2. V shed 0 bases and J 2 bases; nucleotides not matched to a gene: 4. Germline V gene data show CDR1 as KGHSH and CDR2 as LQKENI. This CDR3 is built from 17 residues.

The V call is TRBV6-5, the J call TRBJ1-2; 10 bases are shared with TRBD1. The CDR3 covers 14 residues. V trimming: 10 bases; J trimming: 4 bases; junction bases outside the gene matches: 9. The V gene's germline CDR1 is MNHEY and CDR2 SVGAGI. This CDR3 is CAIEPGQGFYGYTF. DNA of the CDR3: TGTGCCATCGAACCGGGACAGGGGTTCTATGGCTACACCTTC.

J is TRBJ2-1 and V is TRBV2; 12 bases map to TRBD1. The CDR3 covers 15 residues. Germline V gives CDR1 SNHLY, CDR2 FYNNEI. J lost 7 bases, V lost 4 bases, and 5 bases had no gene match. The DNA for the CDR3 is TGTGCCAGCAGTGGACGGGGACAGGGGGCAAATGAGCAGTTCTTC. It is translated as CASSGRGQGANEQFF.

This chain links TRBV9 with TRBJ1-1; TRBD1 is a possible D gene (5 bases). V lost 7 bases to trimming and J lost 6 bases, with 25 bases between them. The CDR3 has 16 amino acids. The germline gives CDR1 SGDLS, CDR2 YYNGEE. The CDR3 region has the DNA TGTGCCAGCGGCCTTCCAGGACAAGGAAGTCGGTCTGAAGCTTTCTTT. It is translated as CASGLPGQGSRSEAFF.

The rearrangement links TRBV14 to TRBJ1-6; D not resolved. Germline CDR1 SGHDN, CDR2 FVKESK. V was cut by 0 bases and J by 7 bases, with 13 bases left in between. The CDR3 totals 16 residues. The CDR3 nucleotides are TGTGCCAGCAGCCAAGATGAGGAATTCTACAATTCACCCCTCCACTTT. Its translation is CASSQDEEFYNSPLHF.

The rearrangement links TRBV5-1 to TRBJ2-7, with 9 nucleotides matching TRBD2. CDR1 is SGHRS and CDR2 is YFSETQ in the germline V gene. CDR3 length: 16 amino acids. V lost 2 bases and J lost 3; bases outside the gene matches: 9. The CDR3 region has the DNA TGCGCCAGCAGCTTACTCGCCGGGACTAGCTTCTACGAGCAGTACTTC. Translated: CASSLLAGTSFYEQYF.

In nucleotides, the CDR3 is TGTGCCAGCAGCATCAGAAGAGGAACTGAAGCTTTCTTT. Translating gives CASSIRRGTEAFF. V usage is TRBV21-1 and J usage is TRBJ1-1. TRBV21-1 is designated a pseudogene. The CDR3 extends over 13 amino acids.

DNA of the CDR3: TGCAGTGCTAGTGACTCCTACTTGGCATCTTCCTACAATGAGCAGTTCTTC. Translating gives CSASDSYLASSYNEQFF. This rearrangement joins TRBV20-1 to TRBJ2-1; D gene ambiguous. The CDR3 has 17 residues. The germline CDR1 and CDR2 sequences are DFQATT and SNEGSKA (reference sequence). With 3 bases removed from V and 1 base from J, the gap between germline ends came to 19 bases.

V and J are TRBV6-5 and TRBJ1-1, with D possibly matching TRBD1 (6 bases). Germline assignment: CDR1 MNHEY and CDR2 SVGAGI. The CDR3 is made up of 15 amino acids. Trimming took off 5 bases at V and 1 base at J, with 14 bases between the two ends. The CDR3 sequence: CASSQGSRGNTEAFF. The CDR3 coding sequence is TGTGCCAGCAGTCAGGGGTCCCGTGGGAACACTGAAGCTTTCTTT.

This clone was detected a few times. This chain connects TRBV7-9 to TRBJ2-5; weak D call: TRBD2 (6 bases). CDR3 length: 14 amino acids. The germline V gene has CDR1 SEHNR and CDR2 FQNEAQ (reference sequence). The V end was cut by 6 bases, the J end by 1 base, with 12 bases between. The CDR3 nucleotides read TGTGCCAGCAGTTTCCTTAGCGGCCAAGAGACCCAGTACTTC. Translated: CASSFLSGQETQYF.

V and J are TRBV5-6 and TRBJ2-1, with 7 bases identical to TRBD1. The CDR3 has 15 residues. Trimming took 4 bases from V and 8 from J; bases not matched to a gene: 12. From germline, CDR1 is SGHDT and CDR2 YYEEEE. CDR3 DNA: TGTGCCAGCAGCCACTTATGGGGACAGATCGATGAGCAGTTCTTC. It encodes CASSHLWGQIDEQFF.

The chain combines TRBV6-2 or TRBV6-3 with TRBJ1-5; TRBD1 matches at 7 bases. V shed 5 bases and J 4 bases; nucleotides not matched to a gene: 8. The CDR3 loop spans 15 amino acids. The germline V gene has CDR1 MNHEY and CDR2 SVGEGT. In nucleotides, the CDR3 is TGTGCCAGCAGTGGGGAGGGACAGAGGAATCAGCCCCAGCATTTT. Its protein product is CASSGEGQRNQPQHF.

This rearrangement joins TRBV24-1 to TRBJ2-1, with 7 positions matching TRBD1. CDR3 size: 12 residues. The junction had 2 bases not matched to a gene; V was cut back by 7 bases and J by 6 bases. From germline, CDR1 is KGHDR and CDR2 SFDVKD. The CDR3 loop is CATSQGVNEQFF. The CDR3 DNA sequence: TGTGCCACCAGCCAGGGGGTCAATGAGCAGTTCTTC.

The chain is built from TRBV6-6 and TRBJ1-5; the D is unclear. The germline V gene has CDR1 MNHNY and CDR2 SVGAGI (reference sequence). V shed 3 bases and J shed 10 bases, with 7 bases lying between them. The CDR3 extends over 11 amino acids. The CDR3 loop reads CASSYRSPQHF. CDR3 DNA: TGTGCCAGCAGTTATAGGAGCCCCCAGCATTTT.

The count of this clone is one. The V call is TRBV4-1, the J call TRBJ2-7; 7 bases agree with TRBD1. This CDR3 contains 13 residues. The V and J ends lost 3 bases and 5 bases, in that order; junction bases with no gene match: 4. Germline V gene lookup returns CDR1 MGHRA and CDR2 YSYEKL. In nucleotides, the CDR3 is TGCGCCAGCAGCCACACTACAGGGGACGAGCAGTACTTC. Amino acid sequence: CASSHTTGDEQYF.

The chain's CDR3 is CASSKQGVAGYNEQFF. CDR3 in DNA: TGTGCCAGTAGTAAGCAGGGGGTAGCGGGGTACAATGAGCAGTTCTTC. The rearrangement joins TRBV19 to TRBJ2-1; possibly TRBD2 for D (8 bases). Germline assignment: CDR1 LNHDA and CDR2 SQIVND (reference sequence). CDR3 length: 16 residues. Trimming shortened V by 4 bases and J by 4 bases, and 17 bases separated the two germline ends.

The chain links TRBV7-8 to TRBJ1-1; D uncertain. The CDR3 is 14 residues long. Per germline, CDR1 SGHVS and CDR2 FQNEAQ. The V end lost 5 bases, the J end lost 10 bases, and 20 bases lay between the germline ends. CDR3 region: CASSPTLAREAAFF. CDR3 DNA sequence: TGTGCCAGCAGCCCCACACTCGCCCGCGAAGCAGCTTTCTTT.

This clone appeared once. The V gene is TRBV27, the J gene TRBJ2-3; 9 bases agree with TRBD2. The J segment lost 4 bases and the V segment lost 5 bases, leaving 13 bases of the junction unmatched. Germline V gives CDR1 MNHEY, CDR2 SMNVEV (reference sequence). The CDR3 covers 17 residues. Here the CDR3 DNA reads TGTGCCAGCAGTAGAATTGCGGGAGGGGGTCGCGCAGATACGCAGTATTTT. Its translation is CASSRIAGGGRADTQYF.